This T cell receptor beta chain appears in the sequencing data of a study of blood T cell repertoires in COVID-19. Study at large: Whether acute or convalescent, the COVID-19 samples came from the United States, Italy and Spain. Sources were T cells, B-cell-depleted T cells, or PBMCs; the material itself was cDNA or gDNA.

The CDR3 sequence is 15 residues long. V was pared by 2 bases and J by 1 base, with 11 bases between. Germline V CDR1 and CDR2: MNHEY, SVGAGI. In the authors' workflow: It was from reference gene primer amplification that nucleated cell counts were estimated. The protocol was immunoSEQ multiplex PCR, while the TCRdb copy is restricted to in-frame clones and leaves out a portion. For V, J and clone size, that table is used; D and trimming come from the DNA. The sample lists about 78,000 clones, roughly 86% occurring once. The source is a woman aged 60-75 years with acute or convalescent COVID-19. The chain couples TRBV6-5 to TRBJ1-1, with D perhaps TRBD1 (6 bases). Sequencing input: peripheral blood. The CDR3 coding sequence is TGTGCCAGCAGTTACGGGACACCACAGAACACTGAAGCTTTCTTT. Its translation: CASSYGTPQNTEAFF.